The 22 T cell receptor beta chains in this list originate from one sample, sequenced in a study of blood T cell repertoires in COVID-19 (dated by TCRdb to about 2020). Receptor libraries were prepared by the immunoSEQ multiplex PCR assay. TCRdb stores this immuneACCESS table with in-frame sequences only. Part of the clones is absent; in the studies checked, under half of the shortfall reflects unresolved V genes, and no reason is known for the rest. Present in this sample are around 120,000 clones, just under 80% of which were seen just once. Of the sample, around 25% falls within the top ten clones. Sequencing input: peripheral blood. The receptors shown here come from a human donor in a cohort sampled during active COVID-19.

V is TRBV30 and J is TRBJ2-7; the D is unclear. Trimming removed 2 bases from V and 4 bases from J, with 6 bases in between. The germline V gene has CDR1 GTSNPN and CDR2 SVGIG (reference sequence). The CDR3 extends over 11 amino acids. The CDR3 loop reads CAWSPKYEQYF. CDR3 nucleotide sequence: TGTGCCTGGAGTCCTAAATACGAGCAGTACTTC.

This clone was observed once. V and J are TRBV7-9 and TRBJ1-1; 7 bases are shared with TRBD1. CDR3 length: 15 residues. The trim removed 5 bases at V and 3 bases at J, leaving 9 bases unmatched. Germline-derived CDR1 and CDR2 are SEHNR and FQNEAQ (reference sequence). The CDR3 nucleotides read TGTGCCAGCAGCGCGGACAGGACGAGTCACACTGAAGCTTTCTTT. Amino acids: CASSADRTSHTEAFF.

This clone was detected a few times. The chain uses TRBV30 and TRBJ2-1; 8 nucleotides align to TRBD1. Germline loops: CDR1 GTSNPN, CDR2 SVGIG (reference sequence). The CDR3 loop spans 14 amino acids. Trimming cost V 5 bases and J 9 bases; bases outside gene matches: 12. CDR3 protein: CAWQGASVGSEQFF. The DNA for the CDR3 is TGTGCCTGGCAGGGGGCTAGCGTAGGGAGTGAGCAGTTCTTC.

In its sample, this clone was seen a few times. This chain connects TRBV27 to TRBJ1-6; D remains unclear. This CDR3 comprises 16 residues. V lost 2 bases, J lost 5 bases, and 13 bases lay in between. CDR1 and CDR2 (germline): MNHEY, SMNVEV (reference sequence). The CDR3 nucleotides are TGTGCCAGCAGTTTAAACAAAATTACGAATAATTCACCCCTCCACTTT. It translates to CASSLNKITNNSPLHF.

The J gene is TRBJ2-2, the V gene TRBV5-1, with D uncertain. The length of the CDR3 is 14 residues. Trimming removed 0 bases from V and 6 bases from J, with 9 bases in between. Germline V CDR1 and CDR2: SGHRS, YFSETQ. The CDR3, as DNA: TGCGCCAGCAGCTTGGCACAGATCCCCGGGGAGCTGTTTTTT. It yields the protein CASSLAQIPGELFF.

The chain joins TRBV5-4 to TRBJ1-2, with 8 bases aligning to TRBD1. V lost 4 bases and J lost 8; bases outside the gene matches: 10. CDR1 is SGHNT and CDR2 is YYREEE in the germline V gene (reference sequence). The CDR3 is made up of 14 amino acids. The CDR3 sequence: CASSDGQGARGYTF. For the CDR3, the DNA is TGTGCCAGCAGCGATGGACAGGGAGCAAGGGGCTACACCTTC.

V usage is TRBV2 and J usage is TRBJ2-2; D is perhaps TRBD1 (5 bases). Germline CDR1 reads SNHLY; CDR2 reads FYNNEI. The CDR3 is 14 residues long. Trimming took 8 bases from V and 0 from J, leaving 10 bases between them. DNA of the CDR3: TGTGCCAGCGTAGGCAGGGCGAACACCGGGGAGCTGTTTTTT. It translates to CASVGRANTGELFF.

The J gene is TRBJ2-7, the V gene TRBV6-1; D not resolved. Germline CDR1 is MNHNS and CDR2 is SASEGT. The CDR3 contains 14 residues. With 3 bases removed from V and 0 bases from J, the gap between germline ends came to 9 bases. The CDR3 region is CASSDPGSSYEQYF. CDR3 DNA sequence: TGTGCCAGCAGTGACCCCGGTAGCTCCTACGAGCAGTACTTC.

The rearrangement uses TRBV4-1 and TRBJ2-1; 10 bases fit TRBD1. The junction had 9 bases not matched to a gene; V was cut back by 3 bases and J by 7 bases. The CDR3 totals 16 residues. Germline V gene sequence: CDR1 MGHRA, CDR2 YSYEKL. The CDR3 sequence: CASSQGRDRGRNEQFF. The CDR3 coding sequence is TGCGCCAGCAGCCAGGGCCGGGACAGGGGAAGGAATGAGCAGTTCTTC.

The chain is built from TRBV7-2 and TRBJ2-1, with TRBD2 matching 12 bases. Trimming removed 5 bases from V and 8 bases from J; junction bases left unmatched: 10. Germline CDR1 is SGHTA and CDR2 is FQGNSA. CDR3 length: 16 amino acids. CDR3 DNA sequence: TGTGCCAGCAGCCCCACTAGCGGGGGGCTCGGGGATGAGCAGTTCTTC. Amino acid sequence: CASSPTSGGLGDEQFF. The variable domain in full, completed from reference TRBV7-2 and TRBJ2-1, reads GAGVSQSPSNKVTEKGKDVELRCDPISGHTALYWYRQSLGQGLEFLIYFQGNSAPDKSGLPSDRFSAERTGGSVSTLTIQRTQQEDSAVYLCASSPTSGGLGDEQFFGPGTRLTVL.

This rearrangement joins TRBV13 to TRBJ1-2; 7 bases are shared with TRBD1. CDR1 PRHDT and CDR2 FYEKMQ come from the germline V gene (reference sequence). The CDR3 is 16 residues long. J lost 0 bases, V lost 5 bases, and 9 bases had no gene match. CDR3 DNA sequence: TGTGCCAGCAGCCGGGGACAGCCGTCTTCTAACTATGGCTACACCTTC. The encoded protein is CASSRGQPSSNYGYTF.

The chain links TRBV9 to TRBJ1-2; 10 bases are a match to TRBD1. The CDR3 length is 15 residues. V was clipped by 4 bases and J by 8 bases; unmatched bases: 11. Germline V CDR1 and CDR2: SGDLS, YYNGEE. CDR3 DNA sequence: TGTGCCAGCAGCCTCCAGACGACAGGGGGCGGAGGCTACACCTTC. Its protein product is CASSLQTTGGGGYTF. Supplemented by reference TRBV9 and TRBJ1-2, the full variable domain reads DSGVTQTPKHLITATGQRVTLRCSPRSGDLSVYWYQQSLDQGLQFLIQYYNGEERAKGNILERFSAQQFPDLHSELNLSSLELGDSALYFCASSLQTTGGGGYTFGSGTRLTVV.

The CDR3: CASSAASGVDNEQFF. The DNA of the CDR3 is TGTGCCAGCAGCGCAGCTAGCGGGGTGGACAATGAGCAGTTCTTC. This chain connects TRBV5-4 to TRBJ2-1, with TRBD2 identical over 9 bases. Trimming at V came to 4 bases and at J to 5 bases, leaving 7 bases not matched to a gene. This CDR3 is built from 15 residues. In germline, CDR1 is SGHNT, CDR2 YYREEE (reference sequence).

The gene calls are TRBV24-1 and TRBJ1-2; possible D gene TRBD1, 6 bases. The CDR3 contains 12 residues. From germline, CDR1 is KGHDR and CDR2 SFDVKD. Trimming took off 9 bases at V and 6 bases at J, with 13 bases between the two ends. The CDR3 region is CATGSGHNGYTF. The CDR3 DNA reads TGTGCCACCGGATCGGGACACAATGGCTACACCTTC.

V usage is TRBV6-5 and J usage is TRBJ1-3, with D perhaps TRBD1 (6 bases). CDR1 and CDR2 (germline): MNHEY, SVGAGI. This CDR3 has 16 residues. The V end lost 2 bases, the J end lost 2 bases, and 13 bases lay between the germline ends. CDR3 sequence (DNA): TGTGCCAGCAGTTACGGGGGGGCCGGGGCTGGAAACACCATATATTTT. Residues: CASSYGGAGAGNTIYF.

The chain employs TRBV19 and TRBJ1-1, with 9 bases fitting TRBD1. V was clipped by 5 bases and J by 3 bases; unmatched bases: 7. Germline V gene lookup returns CDR1 LNHDA and CDR2 SQIVND (reference sequence). The CDR3 spans 15 residues. The CDR3, as DNA: TGTGCCAGTAGTCCAGAGACAGGGGGGTACACTGAAGCTTTCTTT. Translated, it gives CASSPETGGYTEAFF.

The CDR3 DNA sequence: TGTGCCAGCAGTCGACAAGAGTACACCTACTATGGCTACACCTTC. Translating gives CASSRQEYTYYGYTF. V gene TRBV6-5 combines with J gene TRBJ1-2, with D unclear. The germline V and J ends were trimmed by 5 bases and 3 bases, with 16 bases remaining between them. CDR3 length equals 15 residues. Per the germline V gene, CDR1 is MNHEY and CDR2 is SVGAGI.

CDR3 bases: TGTGCCAGCAGTGAAAGAATCTCAGGCACCGGGGAGCTGTTTTTT. It specifies CASSERISGTGELFF. V is TRBV2 and J is TRBJ2-2; D unclear. This CDR3 contains 15 residues. Germline V gene data show CDR1 as SNHLY and CDR2 as FYNNEI. With 2 bases removed from V and 4 bases from J, the gap between germline ends came to 11 bases. Drawing the rest from reference TRBV2 and TRBJ2-2, the complete variable domain is EPEVTQTPSHQVTQMGQEVILRCVPISNHLYFYWYRQILGQKVEFLVSFYNNEISEKSEIFDDQFSVERPDGSNFTLKIRSTKLEDSAMYFCASSERISGTGELFFGEGSRLTVL.

The rearrangement joins TRBV10-3 to TRBJ2-7, with TRBD1 matching 7 bases. The CDR3 contains 15 residues. V gave up 2 bases and J gave up 7 bases; unmatched junction bases: 11. CDR1 ENHRY and CDR2 SYGVKD come from the germline V gene. CDR3 DNA: TGTGCCATCAGTGAGCCCGGGACAGCTACGTTAGAGCAGTACTTC. This translates into CAISEPGTATLEQYF.

CDR3 in DNA: TGTGCCAGTAGTAGGGCTAGCGGGTGGGCAGATACGCAGTATTTT. Its protein is CASSRASGWADTQYF. The chain combines TRBV19 with TRBJ2-3, with 8 bases lining up with TRBD2. Germline values: CDR1 LNHDA, CDR2 SQIVND (reference sequence). The CDR3 covers 15 residues. With 4 bases clipped from V and 4 bases from J, the junction kept 7 bases outside the gene matches.

The CDR3 DNA is TGTGCCAGCAGCGCACTAGCGAACAATGAGCAGTTCTTC. It is translated as CASSALANNEQFF. The chain employs TRBV7-6 and TRBJ2-1; 7 bases agree with TRBD2. CDR3 length: 13 residues. V lost 5 bases and J lost 5; bases outside the gene matches: 3. From germline, CDR1 is SGHVS and CDR2 FNYEAQ. Full variable domain (remainder filled in from reference TRBV7-6 and TRBJ2-1): GAGVSQSPRYKVTKRGQDVALRCDPISGHVSLYWYRQALGQGPEFLTYFNYEAQQDKSGLPNDRFSAERPEGSISTLTIQRTEQRDSAMYRCASSALANNEQFFGPGTRLTVL.

V usage is TRBV11-3 and J usage is TRBJ2-2, with 10 bases aligning to TRBD2. V was pared by 3 bases and J by 4 bases, with 5 bases of the junction left unmatched. The CDR3 is made up of 16 amino acids. Looked up from germline, CDR1 is SGHNT and CDR2 is YENEEA. CDR3 region: CASSFASGSFTGELFF. The CDR3 coding sequence is TGTGCCAGCAGCTTTGCTAGCGGGAGCTTCACCGGGGAGCTGTTTTTT.